The 25 T cell receptor beta chains below were found in one sample sequenced in a study of shared clonotypes between healthy human individuals. Clones were sequenced by immunoSEQ multiplex PCR, and TCRdb holds only the in-frame ones, with some missing. The sample consists of 2 million to 2.5 million clones, roughly 93% of them appearing once. The sequencing sample was made of naive CD4+ T cells from PBMCs. Regarding subset: CD45RA+ positively selected. Receptor source: a man younger than 35 in good health. Some clones in this sample may be carry-over from other donors' samples.

The chain employs TRBV6-5 and TRBJ1-4, with D unclear. Germline V gives CDR1 MNHEY, CDR2 SVGAGI. This CDR3 has 14 residues. The V end lost 6 bases, the J end lost 7 bases, and 15 bases lay between the germline ends. The CDR3 DNA reads as TGTGCCAGCAGACCGGACGCCGCGGGTGAAAAACTGTTTTTT. Translation: CASRPDAAGEKLFF.

The V and J genes are TRBV7-9 and TRBJ1-5, with 7 bases aligning to TRBD1. The CDR3 runs to 16 residues. V lost 5 bases to trimming and J lost 1 base; unmatched junction nucleotides: 8. Germline V CDR1 and CDR2: SEHNR, FQNEAQ (reference sequence). CDR3: CASSPGQARSNQPQHF. Written as DNA, the CDR3 is TGTGCCAGCAGCCCCGGACAGGCCAGAAGCAATCAGCCCCAGCATTTT.

This clone was detected once. This chain connects TRBV18 to TRBJ1-1; the D is unclear. In germline, CDR1 is KGHSH, CDR2 LQKENI. The CDR3 runs to 13 residues. Trimming took off 5 bases at V and 5 bases at J, with 12 bases between the two ends. Written as DNA, the CDR3 is TGTGCCAGCTCAGGTTCCGCGGATACTGAAGCTTTCTTT. Encoded protein: CASSGSADTEAFF.

V is TRBV6-1 and J is TRBJ1-5; TRBD1 might be the D (5 bases). The germline V gene encodes CDR1 MNHNS and CDR2 SASEGT. Trimming pared 6 bases from V and 1 base from J, leaving 7 bases between. CDR3 length equals 13 residues. CDR3 nucleotides: TGTGCCAGCAGGGACAACAGCAATCAGCCCCAGCATTTT. It is translated as CASRDNSNQPQHF.

For the CDR3, the DNA is TGTGCCAGCAGCTTTTCCGGGGCGGGAGTCCCCCATGAGCAGTTCTTC. Its protein is CASSFSGAGVPHEQFF. This chain joins TRBV7-2 and TRBJ2-1; 7 bases are a match to TRBD2. The length of the CDR3 is 16 residues. V lost 3 bases and J lost 8; bases outside the gene matches: 13. Germline values: CDR1 SGHTA, CDR2 FQGNSA.

The DNA for the CDR3 is TGCGCCAGCAGCCTAGGGCGGGACAGACCCACAGATACGCAGTATTTT. This codes for CASSLGRDRPTDTQYF. The chain employs TRBV4-3 and TRBJ2-3, with a possible D match to TRBD1 (7 bases). V lost 4 bases to trimming and J lost 2 bases, with 16 bases between them. Germline V gives CDR1 LGHNA, CDR2 YSLEER. The CDR3 runs to 16 residues.

The genes are TRBV6-5 and TRBJ2-7; D is unresolved. The CDR3 is made up of 15 amino acids. Looked up from germline, CDR1 is MNHEY and CDR2 is SVGAGI. Trimming removed 0 bases at V and 2 bases at J, with 11 bases between. CDR3 protein: CASSYSLFQPYEQYF. As DNA, the CDR3 is TGTGCCAGCAGTTACTCCTTATTTCAGCCCTACGAGCAGTACTTC.

The V and J genes are TRBV28 and TRBJ2-4, with D hard to call. V was cut by 5 bases and J by 7 bases, with 9 bases left in between. This CDR3 region has 12 residues. From germline, CDR1 is MDHEN and CDR2 SYDVKM. The CDR3 region is CASSVRANIQYF. DNA of the CDR3: TGTGCCAGCAGTGTCCGGGCGAACATTCAGTACTTC.

A note on this clone: Different DNA sequences within this sample yield the same CDR3. The V and J genes are TRBV18 and TRBJ2-2, with 8 bases identical to TRBD1. This CDR3 is 15 amino acids long. The V and J ends lost 3 bases and 5 bases, in that order; junction bases with no gene match: 5. From germline, CDR1 is KGHSH and CDR2 LQKENI. The CDR3 nucleotides read TGTGCCAGCTCACCCCCAGGGGGCTCGACCGGGGAGCTGTTTTTT. Encoded protein: CASSPPGGSTGELFF. Filled out from reference TRBV18 and TRBJ2-2, the complete variable domain reads NAGVMQNPRHLVRRRGQEARLRCSPMKGHSHVYWYRQLPEEGLKFMVYLQKENIIDESGMPKERFSAEFPKEGPSILRIQQVVRGDSAAYFCASSPPGGSTGELFFGEGSRLTVL.

The chain couples TRBV6-1 to TRBJ2-5, with unresolved D. V lost 6 bases and J 1 base, leaving 12 bases between the germline ends. In germline, CDR1 is MNHNS, CDR2 SASEGT. The CDR3 covers 14 residues. The CDR3 region has the DNA TGTGCCAGCAGACCGCTCTTGGGCCAAGAGACCCAGTACTTC. This gives the protein CASRPLLGQETQYF.

The chain has TRBV18 and TRBJ2-7; no definite D call. The V gene's germline CDR1 is KGHSH and CDR2 LQKENI. The CDR3 extends over 12 amino acids. Trimming took off 6 bases at V and 4 bases at J, with 10 bases between the two ends. The CDR3 spells CASSSQSYEQYF. The DNA of the CDR3 is TGTGCCAGCTCTAGTCAAAGTTACGAGCAGTACTTC.

The chain links TRBV7-3 to TRBJ2-1; D possibly corresponds to TRBD2 (6 bases). CDR3 length: 13 amino acids. Per germline, CDR1 SGHTA and CDR2 FQGTGA. Trimming left V 5 bases short and J 9 bases short, with 14 bases between. This CDR3 reads CASSQNFGSEQFF. CDR3 bases: TGTGCCAGCAGCCAAAACTTCGGGAGTGAGCAGTTCTTC.

The rearrangement links TRBV28 to TRBJ2-4, with D unclear. The length of the CDR3 is 13 residues. Looked up from germline, CDR1 is MDHEN and CDR2 is SYDVKM. The ends were cut back, 8 bases at V and 7 bases at J, with 15 bases in the middle. The CDR3 DNA is TGTGCCAGCGGACCGAGTGGTAGGAACATTCAGTACTTC. Its translation: CASGPSGRNIQYF.

The V call is TRBV7-3, the J call TRBJ1-1; 9 bases agree with TRBD1. After removal of 2 bases from V and 4 bases from J, the junction contained 5 bases not matched to a gene. This CDR3 region has 15 residues. Germline lookup yields CDR1 SGHTA and CDR2 FQGTGA. CDR3 nucleotide sequence: TGTGCCAGCAGCTTATCCAGGACAGGGGCCACTGAAGCTTTCTTT. Translating gives CASSLSRTGATEAFF.

Remarks on this clone: Other DNA sequences in the same sample also yield this CDR3. This rearrangement joins TRBV6-5 to TRBJ2-5, with D unresolved. This CDR3 contains 12 residues. Germline assignment: CDR1 MNHEY and CDR2 SVGAGI. V was shortened by 2 bases and J by 5 bases, with 6 bases between the two germline ends. The CDR3 region has the DNA TGTGCCAGCAGTTACCCACGGGAGACCCAGTACTTC. This gives the protein CASSYPRETQYF.

In the case of this clone: Other nucleotide sequences in the sample specify the same CDR3. This chain uses TRBV5-1 with TRBJ2-1; TRBD1 agrees at 10 bases. Germline CDR1 is SGHRS and CDR2 is YFSETQ. The V and J ends lost 3 bases and 2 bases, in that order; junction bases with no gene match: 2. The CDR3 runs 15 residues. The CDR3, as DNA: TGCGCCAGCAGCTCCGGACAGGGGGCCTACAATGAGCAGTTCTTC. Its translation: CASSSGQGAYNEQFF.

This clone was seen a single time. V is TRBV9 and J is TRBJ1-3; D is perhaps TRBD1 (5 bases). Germline V CDR1 and CDR2: SGDLS, YYNGEE. V was pared by 4 bases and J by 2 bases, with 13 bases between. CDR3 length: 15 amino acids. CDR3 amino acids: CASSPGGVTGNTIYF. Here the CDR3 DNA reads TGTGCCAGCAGCCCTGGGGGAGTCACTGGAAACACCATATATTTT.

The rearrangement uses TRBV7-3 and TRBJ2-1, with D uncertain. Trimming removed 5 bases from V and 0 bases from J, with 17 bases in between. The CDR3 is 17 amino acids. Germline V CDR1 and CDR2: SGHTA, FQGTGA. CDR3 region: CASSPSDRYSSYNEQFF. In DNA, the CDR3 is TGTGCCAGCAGCCCATCTGACCGATATAGCTCCTACAATGAGCAGTTCTTC.

V gene TRBV7-2 combines with J gene TRBJ2-2; D is perhaps TRBD2 (6 bases). This CDR3 has 16 amino acids. CDR1 is SGHTA, CDR2 FQGNSA, per germline. Trimming cost V 5 bases and J 4 bases, with 17 bases left between them. The CDR3 DNA reads TGTGCCAGCAGCCCCAGACTAGACCCAGGCACCGGGGAGCTGTTTTTT. Amino acid sequence: CASSPRLDPGTGELFF.

This clone was recorded once. The same CDR3 is also encoded by other DNA sequences in this sample. V and J are TRBV7-2 and TRBJ2-7, with a weak D call TRBD2 (6 bases). The CDR3 is made up of 14 amino acids. Trimming took 1 base from V and 2 from J, leaving 9 bases between them. Germline loops: CDR1 SGHTA, CDR2 FQGNSA. The CDR3 region is CASSLDGGPYEQYF. The CDR3, as DNA: TGTGCCAGCAGCTTAGACGGGGGACCCTACGAGCAGTACTTC.

This clone was seen a few times. The CDR3 DNA is TGCGCCAGCAGGGACAGGGTTTATAGCAATCAGCCCCAGCATTTT. Translated: CASRDRVYSNQPQHF. The chain couples TRBV4-1 to TRBJ1-5, with TRBD1 matching 8 bases. This CDR3 spans 15 amino acids. Germline V gives CDR1 MGHRA, CDR2 YSYEKL. The V gene end was trimmed by 6 bases and the J gene end by 0 bases; junction bases not matched to a gene: 4.

V and J are TRBV28 and TRBJ1-5, with D perhaps matching TRBD1 (6 bases). V lost 5 bases, J lost 3 bases, and 17 bases lay in between. The CDR3 length is 16 residues. Germline V gene data show CDR1 as MDHEN and CDR2 as SYDVKM. The CDR3 nucleotides read TGTGCCAGCAGTGCAATACCGGGACAAGACAATCAGCCCCAGCATTTT. Translating it yields CASSAIPGQDNQPQHF.

Worth noting for this clone: This specimen includes other DNA sequences encoding the same CDR3. This chain links TRBV18 with TRBJ2-5; D is uncertain. V dropped 3 bases and J dropped 5 bases, with 4 bases sitting between them. This CDR3 has 11 amino acids. CDR1 is KGHSH, CDR2 LQKENI, per germline. As DNA, the CDR3 is TGTGCCAGCTCACCTGCCGAGACCCAGTACTTC. Its translation: CASSPAETQYF.

The genes are TRBV27 and TRBJ2-7; D might be TRBD1 (5 bases). CDR3 length equals 16 residues. Germline V CDR1 and CDR2: MNHEY, SMNVEV (reference sequence). The ends were cut back, 5 bases at V and 3 bases at J, with 20 bases in the middle. The CDR3 loop reads CASSQYPDSESYEQYF. In DNA, the CDR3 is TGTGCCAGCAGTCAATACCCAGACAGTGAAAGCTACGAGCAGTACTTC.

The chain combines TRBV7-9 with TRBJ2-2; TRBD1 agrees at 7 bases. Per the germline V gene, CDR1 is SEHNR and CDR2 is FQNEAQ (reference sequence). The J segment lost 4 bases and the V segment lost 1 base, leaving 3 bases of the junction unmatched. The CDR3 covers 15 residues. Here the CDR3 reads CASSLEGAGTGELFF. Here the CDR3 DNA reads TGTGCCAGCAGCTTAGAGGGGGCTGGCACCGGGGAGCTGTTTTTT.